The 24 T cell receptor beta chains below come from one sample, sequenced in a study of blood T cell repertoires in COVID-19 (dated by TCRdb to the early 2020s). The method was the immunoSEQ multiplex PCR assay. What TCRdb holds here is the immuneACCESS table cut down to in-frame rearrangements. Part of the clones is not present; checked against another copy, under half of the missing clones reflect an unresolved V gene, and the others are unexplained. This sample gives about 170,000 clones in total; approximately 90% of them show up just once. The ten biggest clones cover more than 2% of the sample. What was sequenced was peripheral blood. The receptors were gathered from a man aged 50 or older who had recovered from COVID-19.

This chain connects TRBV20-1 to TRBJ1-6; possibly TRBD1 for D (5 bases). The CDR3 extends over 14 amino acids. Trimming pared 3 bases from V and 6 bases from J, leaving 12 bases between. From germline, CDR1 is DFQATT and CDR2 SNEGSKA (reference sequence). The CDR3 bases are TGCAGTGCTAGTCCCCAGGGTATTAATTCACCCCTCCACTTT. As protein: CSASPQGINSPLHF.

The gene calls are TRBV4-3 and TRBJ2-3; D is perhaps TRBD1 (8 bases). V was pared by 4 bases and J by 1 base, with 18 bases between. The CDR3 contains 17 residues. The germline V gene has CDR1 LGHNA and CDR2 YSLEER. In DNA form, the CDR3 reads TGCGCCAGCAGCCGCCGTTGGGGGGGACAGGGCACAGATACGCAGTATTTT. This sequence encodes CASSRRWGGQGTDTQYF.

V gene TRBV9 combines with J gene TRBJ2-5; tentatively, D is TRBD2 (7 bases). The CDR3 spans 16 residues. The germline V gene encodes CDR1 SGDLS and CDR2 YYNGEE. V was shortened by 6 bases and J by 1 base, with 19 bases between the two germline ends. The CDR3 here is CASTGGGTSAQETQYF. The CDR3 coding sequence is TGTGCCAGCACCGGAGGGGGAACTAGCGCCCAAGAGACCCAGTACTTC.

The chain couples TRBV5-6 to TRBJ2-7, with 8 bases identical to TRBD2. Germline CDR1 is SGHDT and CDR2 is YYEEEE. The length of the CDR3 is 14 residues. With V trimmed by 0 bases and J by 10 bases, 9 bases remained unmatched. The CDR3 nucleotides are TGTGCCAGCAGCTTGGGTAGCGGGATTTTAGAACAGTACTTC. This gives the protein CASSLGSGILEQYF.

The chain joins TRBV7-2 to TRBJ1-1, with D maybe TRBD1 (5 bases). Germline V gives CDR1 SGHTA, CDR2 FQGNSA. V was pared by 0 bases and J by 7 bases, with 12 bases between. CDR3 length: 14 residues. The CDR3 sequence is CASSLAAGPDEAFF. The CDR3 nucleotides read TGTGCCAGCAGCTTAGCGGCAGGGCCCGATGAAGCTTTCTTT.

The chain carries TRBV20-1 and TRBJ2-7; 7 bases align to TRBD2. Per germline, CDR1 DFQATT and CDR2 SNEGSKA (reference sequence). With 3 bases clipped from V and 5 bases from J, the junction kept 4 bases outside the gene matches. CDR3 length equals 12 residues. The CDR3: CSASLAVDEQYF. The CDR3 DNA follows: TGCAGTGCTAGTCTAGCGGTCGACGAGCAGTACTTC.

A few counts support this clone. The V call is TRBV4-3, the J call TRBJ1-1, with 10 nucleotides matching TRBD1. J was trimmed by 1 base and V by 4 bases; bases with no gene match: 3. CDR1 LGHNA and CDR2 YSLEER come from the germline V gene. The length of the CDR3 is 15 residues. The DNA for the CDR3 is TGCGCCAGCAGCCGGACAGGGGGAGCGAACACTGAAGCTTTCTTT. This sequence encodes CASSRTGGANTEAFF.

J is TRBJ2-2 and V is TRBV29-1, with a tentative D call TRBD2 (5 bases). This CDR3 has 13 amino acids. The V gene's germline CDR1 is SQVTM and CDR2 ANQGSEA. V lost 2 bases, J lost 5 bases, and 9 bases lay in between. CDR3 sequence (DNA): TGCAGCGTTGAACCCCCGGGAACCGGGGAGCTGTTTTTT. Translating it yields CSVEPPGTGELFF.

The chain is built from TRBV3-1 (or the pseudogene TRBV3-2) and TRBJ2-1; D might be TRBD1 (6 bases). The CDR3 contains 15 residues. V was pared by 1 base and J by 2 bases, with 9 bases between. Germline-derived CDR1 and CDR2 are LGHDT and YNNKEL (reference sequence). The CDR3 nucleotides read TGTGCCAGCAGCCAAGGTCAGGGGACCTACAATGAGCAGTTCTTC. Its translation is CASSQGQGTYNEQFF.

This clone came up once. The chain links TRBV12-2 to TRBJ1-1; the table gives TRBD1 as D, unverified against the DNA. TRBV12-2 is annotated as a pseudogene. The CDR3 runs 14 residues. Here the CDR3 DNA reads TGTGCAAGTCGCTTACTAGGGGAGAACACTGAAGCTTTCTTT. As protein: CASRLLGENTEAFF.

This chain connects TRBV6-5 to TRBJ1-2; a weak D match, TRBD1 (5 bases). With 11 bases removed from V and 5 bases from J, the gap between germline ends came to 12 bases. The CDR3 spans 11 residues. Looked up from germline, CDR1 is MNHEY and CDR2 is SVGAGI. CDR3 sequence: CAVRVQYGYTF. CDR3 in DNA: TGTGCCGTCAGGGTCCAGTATGGCTACACCTTC.

The rearrangement joins TRBV7-8 to TRBJ2-7, with 7 nucleotides matching TRBD1. J lost 9 bases, V lost 5 bases, and 10 bases had no gene match. Germline assignment: CDR1 SGHVS and CDR2 FQNEAQ. The CDR3 has 13 residues. CDR3 DNA sequence: TGTGCCAGCAGCGATCCCCCGGGACAGATGCAGTACTTC. This codes for CASSDPPGQMQYF. Based on the CDR3 plus reference TRBV7-8 and TRBJ2-7, the full variable domain is GAGVSQSPRYKVAKRGQDVALRCDPISGHVSLFWYQQALGQGPEFLTYFQNEAQLDKSGLPSDRFFAERPEGSVSTLKIQRTQQEDSAVYLCASSDPPGQMQYFGPGTRLTVT.

The rearrangement links TRBV24-1 to TRBJ2-1, with a weak D call TRBD1 (6 bases). The CDR3 covers 17 residues. Trimming removed 5 bases at V and 8 bases at J, with 24 bases between. Germline V gives CDR1 KGHDR, CDR2 SFDVKD. The CDR3 bases are TGTGCCACCAGTGCCAATGAGGGGGTCAGCGGTAAATATGAGCAGTTCTTC. This encodes CATSANEGVSGKYEQFF.

The chain couples TRBV27 to TRBJ2-2; possibly TRBD2 for D (7 bases). Trimming took off 1 base at V and 0 bases at J, with 12 bases between the two ends. The CDR3 totals 17 residues. The V gene's germline CDR1 is MNHEY and CDR2 SMNVEV (reference sequence). CDR3 coding DNA: TGTGCCAGCAGTTTATTATGGGGGGGCGCGAACACCGGGGAGCTGTTTTTT. The encoded protein is CASSLLWGGANTGELFF.

The chain combines TRBV9 with TRBJ1-5, with a tentative D call TRBD1 (5 bases). This CDR3 has 15 residues. V was trimmed by 3 bases and J by 1 base, leaving 11 bases between them. Germline V gene sequence: CDR1 SGDLS, CDR2 YYNGEE. CDR3 protein: CASSAGMGSNQPQHF. The CDR3 region has the DNA TGTGCCAGCAGCGCAGGGATGGGGAGCAATCAGCCCCAGCATTTT.

This chain uses TRBV5-1 with TRBJ2-3; D perhaps matches TRBD2 (5 bases). Trimming stripped 1 base from V and 1 base from J, with 10 bases between. The CDR3 covers 15 residues. The germline V gene encodes CDR1 SGHRS and CDR2 YFSETQ. CDR3 DNA sequence: TGCGCCAGCAGCTTGCGGGGTTACGGCACAGATACGCAGTATTTT. It codes for CASSLRGYGTDTQYF.

V and J are TRBV30 and TRBJ2-2; D might be TRBD2 (7 bases). The CDR3 is 14 residues long. Trimming removed 0 bases from V and 6 bases from J, with 11 bases in between. CDR1 is GTSNPN and CDR2 is SVGIG in the germline V gene (reference sequence). The CDR3 DNA reads as TGTGCCTGGAGTGTAGTAGGGGGGGCCGGGGAGCTGTTTTTT. Translating gives CAWSVVGGAGELFF. The whole variable domain, filled in from reference TRBV30 and TRBJ2-2, reads SQTIHQWPATLVQPVGSPLSLECTVEGTSNPNLYWYRQAAGRGLQLLFYSVGIGQISSEVPQNLSASRPQDRQFILSSKKLLLSDSGFYLCAWSVVGGAGELFFGEGSRLTVL.

The V call is TRBV6-5, the J call TRBJ1-2; 8 nucleotides align to TRBD1. Germline values: CDR1 MNHEY, CDR2 SVGAGI. This CDR3 is built from 16 residues. Germline trimming cut 4 bases from V and 8 bases from J; bases unmatched to any gene: 15. The CDR3: CASSSSPGGGRRGYTF. CDR3 DNA sequence: TGTGCCAGCAGTTCCTCCCCAGGGGGCGGACGAAGGGGCTACACCTTC.

The J gene is TRBJ1-1, the V gene TRBV6-6; D unclear. V gave up 6 bases and J gave up 7 bases, with 15 bases separating them. Germline V gene lookup returns CDR1 MNHNY and CDR2 SVGAGI (reference sequence). This CDR3 comprises 13 residues. In DNA form, the CDR3 reads TGTGCCAGCAGCCTCAGCTGGGCCCTTGAAGCTTTCTTT. This sequence encodes CASSLSWALEAFF.

This clone was picked up a small number of times. V and J are TRBV27 and TRBJ2-2, with D tentatively TRBD1 (5 bases). The V and J ends lost 7 bases and 5 bases respectively, with 8 bases between them. The length of the CDR3 is 12 residues. Germline loops: CDR1 MNHEY, CDR2 SMNVEV (reference sequence). The CDR3, as DNA: TGTGCCAGCACCCCAGGGACCGGGGAGCTGTTTTTT. This codes for CASTPGTGELFF.

The V and J genes are TRBV10-1 and TRBJ1-5; D unclear. The CDR3 length is 13 residues. V was clipped by 2 bases and J by 2 bases, with 4 bases between them. The V gene's germline CDR1 is WNHNN and CDR2 SYGVQD (reference sequence). The CDR3 region has the DNA TGCGCCAGCAGTGAGACTGGCAATCAGCCCCAGCATTTT. Its protein is CASSETGNQPQHF.

CDR3 nucleotide sequence: TGCGCCAGCAGCTTGGACGGAGGGCTAGGGGAAAAACTGTTTTTT. It is translated as CASSLDGGLGEKLFF. V usage is TRBV5-1 and J usage is TRBJ1-4; D ambiguous. Germline V gene lookup returns CDR1 SGHRS and CDR2 YFSETQ. V was trimmed by 0 bases and J by 8 bases, leaving 14 bases between them. The CDR3 runs 15 residues.

V and J are TRBV2 and TRBJ2-2, with 7 positions matching TRBD1. The CDR3 is 15 residues long. Unmatched junction bases numbered 2, after V lost 4 bases and J lost 0 bases. Per germline, CDR1 SNHLY and CDR2 FYNNEI. CDR3 residues: CASSVGTANTGELFF. Here the CDR3 DNA reads TGTGCCAGCAGTGTGGGGACAGCGAACACCGGGGAGCTGTTTTTT.

The chain links TRBV5-4 to TRBJ2-7, with D possibly matching TRBD1 (5 bases). This CDR3 is 15 amino acids long. Germline-derived CDR1 and CDR2 are SGHNT and YYREEE (reference sequence). V was pared by 3 bases and J by 7 bases, with 20 bases between. The CDR3, as DNA: TGTGCCAGCAGCTCGGCCAGGGTAGGGATACGGGAGCAGTACTTC. Residues: CASSSARVGIREQYF. The whole variable domain, filled in from reference TRBV5-4 and TRBJ2-7, reads ETGVTQSPTHLIKTRGQQVTLRCSSQSGHNTVSWYQQALGQGPQFIFQYYREEENGRGNFPPRFSGLQFPNYSSELNVNALELDDSALYLCASSSARVGIREQYFGPGTRLTVT.